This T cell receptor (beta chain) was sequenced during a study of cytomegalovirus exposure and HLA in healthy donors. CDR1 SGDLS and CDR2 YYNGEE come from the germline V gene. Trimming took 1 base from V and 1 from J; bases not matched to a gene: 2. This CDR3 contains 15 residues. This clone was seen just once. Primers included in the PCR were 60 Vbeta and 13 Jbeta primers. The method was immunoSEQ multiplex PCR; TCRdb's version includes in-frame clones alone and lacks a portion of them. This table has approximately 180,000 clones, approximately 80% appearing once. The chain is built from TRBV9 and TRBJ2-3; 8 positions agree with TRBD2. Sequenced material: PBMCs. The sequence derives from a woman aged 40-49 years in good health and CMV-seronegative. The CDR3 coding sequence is TGTGCCAGCAGCGTAAACGGGAGGGGCACAGATACGCAGTATTTT. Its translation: CASSVNGRGTDTQYF.